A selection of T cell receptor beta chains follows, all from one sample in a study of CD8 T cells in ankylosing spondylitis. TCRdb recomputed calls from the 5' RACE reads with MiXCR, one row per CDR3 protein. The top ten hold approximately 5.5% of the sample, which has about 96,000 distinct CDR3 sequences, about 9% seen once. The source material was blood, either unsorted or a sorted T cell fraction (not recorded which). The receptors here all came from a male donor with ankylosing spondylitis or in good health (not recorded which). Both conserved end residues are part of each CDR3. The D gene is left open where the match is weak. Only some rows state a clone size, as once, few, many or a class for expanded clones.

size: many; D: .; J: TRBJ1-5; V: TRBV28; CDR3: CASSTQSSNQPQHF; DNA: TGTGCCAGCAGTACCCAAAGTAGCAATCAGCCCCAGCATTTT
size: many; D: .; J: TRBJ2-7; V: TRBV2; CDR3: CASSDIEGDYEQYF; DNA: TGTGCCAGCAGTGATATTGAGGGAGACTACGAGCAGTACTTC
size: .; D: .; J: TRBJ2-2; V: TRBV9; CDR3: CASSAGNSNTGELFF; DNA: TGTGCCAGCAGCGCGGGGAACAGCAACACCGGGGAGCTGTTTTTT
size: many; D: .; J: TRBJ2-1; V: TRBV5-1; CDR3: CASSLGPGGNEQFF; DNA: TGCGCCAGCAGCTTGGGACCTGGGGGCAATGAGCAGTTCTTC
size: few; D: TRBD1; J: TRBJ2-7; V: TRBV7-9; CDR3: CASSGAGTGGSEQYF; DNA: TGTGCCAGCAGCGGAGCCGGGACAGGGGGATCCGAGCAGTACTTC
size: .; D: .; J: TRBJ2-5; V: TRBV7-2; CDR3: CASSPSLFSYETQYF; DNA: TGTGCCAGCAGCCCGTCCTTATTCTCGTATGAGACCCAGTACTTC
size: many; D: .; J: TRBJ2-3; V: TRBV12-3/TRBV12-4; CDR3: CASSLAKRDTQYF; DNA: TGTGCCAGCAGTTTGGCCAAAAGGGATACGCAGTATTTT
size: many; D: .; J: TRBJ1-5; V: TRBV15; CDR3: CATSLRAQTQPQHF; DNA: TGTGCCACCAGCTTGAGGGCCCAGACTCAGCCCCAGCATTTT
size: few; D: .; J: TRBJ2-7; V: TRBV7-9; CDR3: CASSPGDYEQYF; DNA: TGTGCCAGCAGCCCGGGGGACTACGAGCAGTACTTC
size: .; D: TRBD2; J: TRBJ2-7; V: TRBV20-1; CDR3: CSPVAGALSYEQYF; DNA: TGCAGCCCCGTAGCGGGGGCCCTCTCCTACGAGCAGTACTTC
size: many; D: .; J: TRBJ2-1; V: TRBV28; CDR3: CASSFGVRIRGINEQFF; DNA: TGTGCCAGCAGTTTTGGGGTCAGGATAAGGGGTATCAATGAGCAGTTCTTC
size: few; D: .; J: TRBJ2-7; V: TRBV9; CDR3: CASSDRVEPPYEQYF; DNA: TGTGCCAGCAGCGACCGGGTGGAACCCCCCTACGAGCAGTACTTC
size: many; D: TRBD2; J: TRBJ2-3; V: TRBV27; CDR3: CASRTSRGGFTDTQYF; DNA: TGTGCCAGCAGAACATCCCGCGGGGGATTCACAGATACGCAGTATTTT
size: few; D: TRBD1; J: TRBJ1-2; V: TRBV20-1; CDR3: CCARVGTALNVNYGYTF; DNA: TGCTGTGCTAGAGTCGGGACAGCTTTGAACGTCAACTATGGCTACACCTTC
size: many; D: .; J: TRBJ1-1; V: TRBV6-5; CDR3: CASSYKQIPFF; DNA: TGTGCCAGCAGTTATAAGCAGATACCTTTCTTT
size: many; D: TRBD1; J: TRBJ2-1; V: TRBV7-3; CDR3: CASSLLGPRTGVYNEQFF; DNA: TGTGCCAGCAGCTTACTAGGCCCGCGGACAGGGGTCTACAATGAGCAGTTCTTC
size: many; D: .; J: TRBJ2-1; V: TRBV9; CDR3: CASSVAGVAYNEQFF; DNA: TGTGCCAGCAGCGTAGCGGGGGTCGCCTACAATGAGCAGTTCTTC
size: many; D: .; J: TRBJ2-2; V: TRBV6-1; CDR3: CASRSLRGKGELFF; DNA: TGTGCCAGCAGAAGTCTCCGGGGGAAGGGGGAGCTGTTTTTT
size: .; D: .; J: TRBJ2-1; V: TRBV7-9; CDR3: CASSTDVSSYNEQFF; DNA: TGTGCCAGCAGCACAGACGTTAGCTCCTACAATGAGCAGTTCTTC
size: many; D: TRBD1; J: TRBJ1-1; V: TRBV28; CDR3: CASSPPDRDNTEAFF; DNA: TGTGCCAGCAGCCCCCCCGACAGGGACAACACTGAAGCTTTCTTT
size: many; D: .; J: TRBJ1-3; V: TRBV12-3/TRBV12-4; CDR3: CASSLTGSSGNTIYF; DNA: TGTGCCAGCAGTTTGACAGGATCCTCTGGAAACACCATATATTTT
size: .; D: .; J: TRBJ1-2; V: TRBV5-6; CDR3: CASSLGQNDYGYTF; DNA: TGTGCCAGCAGCTTGGGGCAGAATGACTATGGCTACACCTTC
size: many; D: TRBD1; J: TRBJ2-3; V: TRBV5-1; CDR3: CASKSGGPDTQYF; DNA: TGCGCCAGCAAGTCAGGGGGCCCAGATACGCAGTATTTT
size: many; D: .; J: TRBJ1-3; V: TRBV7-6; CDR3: CASSLHKLTASGNTIYF; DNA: TGTGCCAGCAGCTTACACAAGCTCACGGCCTCTGGAAACACCATATATTTT
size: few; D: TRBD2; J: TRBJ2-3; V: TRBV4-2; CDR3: CASSQELPSSGGSDTQYF; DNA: TGTGCCAGCAGCCAAGAGCTCCCTTCGAGCGGGGGATCAGATACGCAGTATTTT
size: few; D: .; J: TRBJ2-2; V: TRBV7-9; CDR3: CASRPQGGTGELFF; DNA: TGTGCCAGCAGACCTCAGGGGGGCACCGGGGAGCTGTTTTTT
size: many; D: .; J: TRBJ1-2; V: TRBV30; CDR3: CAWSRRQASYGYTF; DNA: TGTGCCTGGAGCCGGAGACAGGCAAGCTATGGCTACACCTTC
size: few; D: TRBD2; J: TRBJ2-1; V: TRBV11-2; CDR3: CASSLPLAGSYNEQFF; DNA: TGTGCCAGCAGCTTACCGCTAGCGGGGTCCTACAATGAGCAGTTCTTC
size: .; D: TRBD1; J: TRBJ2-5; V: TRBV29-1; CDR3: CSVLLHDREKTQYF; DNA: TGCAGCGTCCTCCTGCACGACAGGGAGAAGACCCAGTACTTC
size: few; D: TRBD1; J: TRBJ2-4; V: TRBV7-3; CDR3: CASSLIGSKAVTLWGQVENIQYF; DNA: TGTGCCAGCAGCTTAATTGGGTCAAAAGCTGTAACATTGTGGGGACAGGTCGAAAACATTCAGTACTTC
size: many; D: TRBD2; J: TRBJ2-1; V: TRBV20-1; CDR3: CSAKLAGRLNEQFF; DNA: TGCAGTGCCAAACTAGCGGGGAGACTCAATGAGCAGTTCTTC
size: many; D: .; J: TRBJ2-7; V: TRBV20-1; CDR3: CSASRDYEQYF; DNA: TGCAGTGCTAGTCGCGACTACGAGCAGTACTTC
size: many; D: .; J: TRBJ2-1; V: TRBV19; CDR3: CATRPRGQNEQFF; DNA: TGTGCCACCCGACCCAGGGGCCAAAATGAGCAGTTCTTC
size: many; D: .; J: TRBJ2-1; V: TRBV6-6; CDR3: CASSYSSQGGANEQFF; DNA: TGTGCCAGCAGTTACTCGAGCCAGGGGGGGGCCAATGAGCAGTTCTTC
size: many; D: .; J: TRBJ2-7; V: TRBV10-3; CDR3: CAISESGEQYF; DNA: TGTGCCATCAGTGAAAGTGGCGAGCAGTACTTC
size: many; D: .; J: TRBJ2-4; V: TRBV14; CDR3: CASSQRGSKNIQYF; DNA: TGTGCCAGCAGCCAAAGGGGATCCAAAAACATTCAGTACTTC
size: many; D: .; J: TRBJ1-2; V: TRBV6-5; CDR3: CASSQTGVYGYTF; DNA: TGTGCCAGCAGTCAGACAGGAGTCTATGGCTACACCTTC
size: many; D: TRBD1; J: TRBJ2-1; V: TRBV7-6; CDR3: CASRSRQGIKNNEQFF; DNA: TGTGCCAGCAGGAGCCGACAGGGGATTAAGAACAATGAGCAGTTCTTC
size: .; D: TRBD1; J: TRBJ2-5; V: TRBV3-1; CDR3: CASSLPRQGVAETQYF; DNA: TGTGCCAGCAGCCTCCCCAGACAGGGGGTCGCAGAGACCCAGTACTTC
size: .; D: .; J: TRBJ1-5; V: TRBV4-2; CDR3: CASSPRERGFRVNQPQHF; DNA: TGTGCCAGCAGCCCTAGGGAAAGGGGGTTCAGGGTCAATCAGCCCCAGCATTTT
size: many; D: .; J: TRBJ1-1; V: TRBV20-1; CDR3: CSARDWVNTEAFF; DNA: TGCAGTGCTAGAGACTGGGTGAACACTGAAGCTTTCTTT
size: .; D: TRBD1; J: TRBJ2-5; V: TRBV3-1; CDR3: CASRGSTGQGQETQYF; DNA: TGTGCCAGCCGGGGGTCTACTGGACAGGGTCAAGAGACCCAGTACTTC